This T cell receptor (beta chain) was documented in a study of cytomegalovirus exposure and HLA in healthy donors. PCR used 60 Vbeta primers and 13 Jbeta primers. The assay was immunoSEQ multiplex PCR, and TCRdb's table has in-frame clones only and misses some. The sample carries approximately 220,000 clones, roughly 83% recorded once. Overall study results and limits: Later on, an analysis found that several of the most significant clusters appeared to be linked to common viral pathogens, which included parvovirus B19.

About this clone itself: Its specificity is not known.

Material for sequencing was PBMCs. The origin of this receptor is a girl under 18 in good health and CMV-seronegative.

The chain's CDR3 is CASRQLTYNEQFF. The CDR3 bases are TGTGCTAGCCGACAGCTTACCTACAATGAGCAGTTCTTC. The rearrangement links TRBV12-5 to TRBJ2-1, with D perhaps TRBD1 (5 bases). The CDR3 runs 13 residues. Germline CDR1 and CDR2: LGHNT and FRNRAP. The V end lost 9 bases, the J end lost 2 bases, and 11 bases lay between the germline ends.